What follows are 21 T cell receptor beta chains derived from one specimen sequenced in a study of shared clonotypes between healthy human individuals. Sequencing used immunoSEQ multiplex PCR; TCRdb keeps in-frame clones, though not all of them. The table lists 110,000 or so clones, roughly 70% of them singletons. Material: memory CD8+ T cells sorted from blood. Subset of the sample: CD45RO+ cells pooled with CCR7-negative TemRA cells. The receptors originated from a young woman in good health.

This clone was recorded at least ten times. The chain uses TRBV13 and TRBJ2-1, with a tentative D call TRBD1 (6 bases). Trimming pared 1 base from V and 5 bases from J, leaving 12 bases between. The CDR3 contains 15 residues. Germline V gene lookup returns CDR1 PRHDT and CDR2 FYEKMQ (reference sequence). As DNA, the CDR3 is TGTGCCAGCAGCTTAGAGGGCAGGGGCAACAATGAGCAGTTCTTC. It encodes CASSLEGRGNNEQFF.

The chain joins TRBV5-1 to TRBJ2-3, with D perhaps matching TRBD2 (6 bases). The germline V gene has CDR1 SGHRS and CDR2 YFSETQ. The V end was cut by 4 bases, the J end by 1 base, with 10 bases between. This CDR3 is built from 14 residues. The CDR3 DNA follows: TGCGCCAGCAGCCCCCCTAGCGGCACAGATACGCAGTATTTT. Amino acids: CASSPPSGTDTQYF.

The chain combines TRBV13 with TRBJ2-7; a weak D match, TRBD2 (5 bases). V was pared by 5 bases and J by 6 bases, with 20 bases between. The length of the CDR3 is 15 residues. Germline loops: CDR1 PRHDT, CDR2 FYEKMQ (reference sequence). The CDR3 coding sequence is TGTGCCAGCAGCCGAGAGGGCCAGCAGACCTCCGAGCAGTACTTC. Translated: CASSREGQQTSEQYF.

This chain links TRBV5-4 with TRBJ2-5; 11 nucleotides agree with TRBD2. The J call may not be correct, given that the DNA end is closer to TRBJ2-7. Germline V gene data show CDR1 as SGHNT and CDR2 as YYREEE (reference sequence). The CDR3 runs 16 residues. In DNA, the CDR3 is TGTGCCAGCAGCCAAGTAATAGGGACTAGCGGCTACGAGCAGTACTTC. It specifies CASSQVIGTSGYEQYF.

The chain recombines TRBV4-1 with TRBJ2-3; TRBD2 aligns across 13 bases. This CDR3 comprises 20 residues. V lost 5 bases to trimming and J lost 1 base; unmatched junction nucleotides: 15. The germline gives CDR1 MGHRA, CDR2 YSYEKL. The CDR3 DNA follows: TGCGCCAGCAGCGTGACCGGACTAGCGGGAGTTCCATTTGGCACAGATACGCAGTATTTT. Translating gives CASSVTGLAGVPFGTDTQYF.

The V call is TRBV19, the J call TRBJ2-1, with D unresolved. V lost 3 bases and J lost 7, with 13 bases in between. This CDR3 contains 14 residues. Germline values: CDR1 LNHDA, CDR2 SQIVND (reference sequence). The CDR3 loop is CASSMIGLGNEQFF. For the CDR3, the DNA is TGTGCCAGTAGTATGATCGGTTTGGGGAATGAGCAGTTCTTC.

The rearrangement uses TRBV13 and TRBJ2-1, with 8 bases aligning to TRBD2. Germline V gene data show CDR1 as PRHDT and CDR2 as FYEKMQ (reference sequence). This CDR3 is 16 amino acids long. V was clipped by 5 bases and J by 5 bases; unmatched bases: 11. CDR3 in DNA: TGTGCCAGCAGCACTCGGGGTAGCGGGACGAACAATGAGCAGTTCTTC. It is translated as CASSTRGSGTNNEQFF.

This chain links TRBV5-1 with TRBJ2-7, with 9 bases aligning to TRBD2. V was pared by 2 bases and J by 2 bases, with 14 bases of the junction left unmatched. The germline V gene encodes CDR1 SGHRS and CDR2 YFSETQ. The CDR3 has 18 amino acids. CDR3 region: CASSLVGGRAVSTYEQYF. CDR3 nucleotide sequence: TGCGCCAGCAGCTTAGTAGGCGGGAGGGCCGTTTCCACCTACGAGCAGTACTTC.

The rearrangement links TRBV11-2 to TRBJ1-4; D is possibly TRBD1 (6 bases). Germline lookup yields CDR1 SGHAT and CDR2 FQNNGV. Deletions cut 3 bases from V and 8 bases from J, with 16 bases between. The CDR3 runs to 15 residues. The CDR3 sequence: CASSFTGPGAEKLFF. Here the CDR3 DNA reads TGTGCCAGCAGCTTCACCGGTCCGGGGGCGGAAAAACTGTTTTTT.

CDR3 DNA: TGCGCCAGCAGACTGGACGGAAGGAGTAACAATGAGCAGTTCTTC. Translating it yields CASRLDGRSNNEQFF. The V and J genes are TRBV5-1 and TRBJ2-1; D not certain. The V end was cut by 5 bases, the J end by 5 bases, with 17 bases between. This CDR3 has 15 residues. In germline, CDR1 is SGHRS, CDR2 YFSETQ. The full variable domain, in which reference TRBV5-1 and TRBJ2-1 provide the parts outside the CDR3, is KAGVTQTPRYLIKTRGQQVTLSCSPISGHRSVSWYQQTPGQGLQFLFEYFSETQRNKGNFPGRFSGRQFSNSRSEMNVSTLELGDSALYLCASRLDGRSNNEQFFGPGTRLTVL.

This clone has just a few counts. The chain carries TRBV10-3 and TRBJ1-4, with TRBD1 matching 9 bases. The CDR3 loop spans 16 amino acids. Germline CDR1 and CDR2: ENHRY and SYGVKD. V gave up 2 bases and J gave up 7 bases; unmatched junction bases: 8. The CDR3 here is CAISEQQQGAGEKLFF. The CDR3 DNA reads as TGTGCCATCAGTGAGCAGCAACAGGGGGCGGGTGAAAAACTGTTTTTT.

The chain recombines TRBV5-1 with TRBJ2-5; 7 nucleotides line up with TRBD2. Germline loops: CDR1 SGHRS, CDR2 YFSETQ. CDR3 size: 17 residues. J gave up 2 bases and V 0 bases, and 10 bases lay outside the gene matches. The CDR3 DNA reads TGCGCCAGCAGCTTGGGGGTTTGGTCTAGCGGACAAGAGACCCAGTACTTC. This translates into CASSLGVWSSGQETQYF.

The chain is built from TRBV6-5 and TRBJ1-1; weak D call: TRBD1 (5 bases). This CDR3 contains 16 residues. Germline-derived CDR1 and CDR2 are MNHEY and SVGAGI. Trimming shortened V by 0 bases and J by 0 bases, and 11 bases separated the two germline ends. CDR3 sequence reads: CASSYSLTAMNTEAFF. The CDR3 nucleotides are TGTGCCAGCAGTTACTCCCTGACAGCAATGAACACTGAAGCTTTCTTT.

The chain has TRBV7-9 and TRBJ2-2; D is possibly TRBD1 (6 bases). CDR1 SEHNR and CDR2 FQNEAQ come from the germline V gene (reference sequence). Trimming left V 3 bases short and J 1 base short, with 9 bases between. The CDR3 loop spans 15 amino acids. The CDR3 DNA is TGTGCCAGCAGCTTGATGACAGGGAACACCGGGGAGCTGTTTTTT. Protein sequence: CASSLMTGNTGELFF.

The chain recombines TRBV18 with TRBJ2-3; no firm D call. The CDR3 loop spans 12 amino acids. Germline V CDR1 and CDR2: KGHSH, LQKENI. V gave up 2 bases and J gave up 2 bases, with 2 bases separating them. CDR3 sequence reads: CASSPYTDTQYF. The CDR3 DNA is TGTGCCAGCTCACCATACACAGATACGCAGTATTTT.

The V and J genes are TRBV5-6 and TRBJ2-5, with no clear D. Judging by the DNA end, TRBJ2-7 fits better; the J call may be wrong. Germline V gene lookup returns CDR1 SGHDT and CDR2 YYEEEE. The CDR3 totals 14 residues. The chain's CDR3 is CASSLGRLSYEQYF. The CDR3 bases are TGTGCCAGCAGCTTAGGGCGGCTCTCCTACGAGCAGTACTTC.

The chain combines TRBV9 with TRBJ1-2, with D possibly matching TRBD1 (6 bases). The CDR3 totals 13 residues. Trimming stripped 4 bases from V and 8 bases from J, with 15 bases between. The germline gives CDR1 SGDLS, CDR2 YYNGEE. CDR3 coding DNA: TGTGCCAGCAGCTCTACGACAGGACTCGGCTACACCTTC. This sequence encodes CASSSTTGLGYTF.

There are a few counts of this clone. The V gene is TRBV25-1, the J gene TRBJ2-7, with D possibly being TRBD1 (5 bases). The germline CDR1 and CDR2 sequences are MGHDK and SYGVNS. This CDR3 comprises 16 residues. Trimming pared 3 bases from V and 2 bases from J, leaving 17 bases between. Here the CDR3 reads CASSEPTGRLTYEQYF. CDR3 coding DNA: TGTGCCAGCAGTGAGCCTACAGGCCGTCTTACCTACGAGCAGTACTTC.

The chain employs TRBV2 and TRBJ1-2; D might be TRBD1 (6 bases). CDR1 SNHLY and CDR2 FYNNEI come from the germline V gene. Trimming left V 8 bases short and J 1 base short, with 23 bases between. CDR3 length: 17 residues. CDR3 protein: CASGGSIETGFNYGYTF. DNA of the CDR3: TGTGCCAGCGGCGGATCTATAGAGACAGGTTTTAACTATGGCTACACCTTC.

This chain joins TRBV4-1 and TRBJ2-7, with a weak D call TRBD2 (6 bases). The CDR3 loop spans 14 amino acids. Trimming left V 4 bases short and J 1 base short, with 11 bases between. CDR1 and CDR2 from the germline V gene are MGHRA and YSYEKL. The CDR3 sequence is CASSPIAASYEQYF. The CDR3 coding sequence is TGCGCCAGCAGCCCGATAGCGGCATCCTACGAGCAGTACTTC.

The chain uses TRBV7-9 and TRBJ2-7, with D hard to call. The germline CDR1 and CDR2 sequences are SEHNR and FQNEAQ (reference sequence). This CDR3 is 13 amino acids long. V gave up 1 base and J gave up 1 base, with 5 bases separating them. The CDR3 here is CASSLGDSYEQYF. DNA for the CDR3: TGTGCCAGCAGCTTAGGGGATTCCTACGAGCAGTACTTC.